These T cell receptor beta chains were read from a single sample in a study of regulatory T cells in long-lasting Graves disease. TCRdb reanalysed the multiplex PCR reads using MiXCR and keeps one entry per CDR3 protein. The table has 500,000 or so distinct CDR3 sequences, about a sixth seen once. These same records also appear under a second study, on T cells in Graves' hyperthyroidism and ophthalmopathy.

The source material was peripheral blood mononuclear cells (PBMCs), sampled at new diagnosis, from a patient treated with antithyroid drugs. Receptors originate from a man between 35 and 55 years old with Graves disease. CDR3s include the opening cysteine and the closing phenylalanine or tryptophan. The D gene is left open where the match is weak. Not all rows give a size; the values are once, few, many and, for expanded clones, a class.

d_call	j_call	clone_size	v_call	cdr3_aa	cdr3_nt
NA	TRBJ1-3	few	TRBV30	CAWFDLNSFSGNTIYF	TGTGCCTGGTTTGATTTGAACAGCTTCTCTGGAAACACCATATATTTT
TRBD1	TRBJ2-1	few	TRBV29-1	CSVEVPGQGDEQLF	TGCAGCGTTGAAGTACCGGGACAGGGAGATGAGCAGCTCTTC
TRBD1	TRBJ1-1	many	TRBV6-1	CASRETGAGNTEAFF	TGTGCCAGCAGGGAGACAGGGGCGGGGAACACTGAAGCTTTCTTT
NA	TRBJ2-3	NA	TRBV19	CASSIGTSQYF	TGTGCCAGTAGTATAGGAACCTCGCAGTATTTT
NA	TRBJ2-4	few	TRBV20-1	CSASTLAAAKNIQYF	TGCAGTGCTAGCACCCTAGCTGCGGCCAAAAACATTCAGTACTTC
TRBD2	TRBJ2-3	NA	TRBV4-1	CASTAGDFDTQYF	TGCGCCAGCACAGCGGGGGATTTTGATACGCAGTATTTT
NA	TRBJ2-5	many	TRBV2	CASGRNRVETQYF	TGTGCCAGCGGAAGAAACAGGGTCGAGACCCAGTACTTC
NA	TRBJ2-5	few	TRBV25-1	CASSEPRPQETQYF	TGTGCCAGCAGTGAGCCCCGCCCCCAAGAGACCCAGTACTTC
TRBD2	TRBJ2-7	NA	TRBV14	CASSHSGGPSYEQYF	TGTGCCAGCAGCCACTCGGGGGGTCCTTCCTACGAGCAGTACTTC
TRBD2	TRBJ2-3	NA	TRBV12-3/TRBV12-4	CASSLRRGLAGGPSTDTQYF	TGTGCCAGCAGTCTACGCAGGGGACTAGCGGGAGGGCCTAGCACAGATACGCAGTATTTT
TRBD2	TRBJ2-7	many	TRBV7-9	CASSLNSGGLLYEQYF	TGTGCCAGCAGCTTAAATAGCGGGGGCCTACTTTACGAGCAGTACTTC
TRBD2	TRBJ2-7	NA	TRBV5-1	CASMPAGGFSSYEQYF	TGCGCCAGTATGCCAGCGGGAGGGTTCTCGTCTTACGAGCAGTACTTC
NA	TRBJ2-3	many	TRBV12-3/TRBV12-4	CASSLREADTQYF	TGTGCCAGCAGTTTAAGGGAGGCAGATACGCAGTATTTT
NA	TRBJ1-2	few	TRBV5-6	CATQGRDYGYTF	TGTGCCACCCAGGGTCGGGACTATGGCTACACCTTC
NA	TRBJ2-1	few	TRBV24-1	CATSDLVNEQFF	TGTGCCACCAGTGATTTGGTAAACGAGCAGTTCTTC
TRBD1	TRBJ1-2	NA	TRBV28	CASSGRTGSRGGYTF	TGTGCCAGCAGCGGGCGGACAGGGAGTCGCGGTGGCTACACCTTC
TRBD2	TRBJ2-1	NA	TRBV27	CASSPSGRAYYNEQFF	TGTGCCAGCAGTCCTAGCGGGAGGGCCTACTACAATGAGCAGTTCTTC
NA	TRBJ2-7	many	TRBV20-1	CSARGLGLTGEQYF	TGCAGTGCTAGAGGGCTCGGACTTACCGGGGAGCAGTACTTC
NA	TRBJ1-5	many	TRBV30	CAWTPSGVSGNQPQHF	TGTGCCTGGACCCCATCTGGGGTATCGGGCAATCAGCCCCAGCATTTT
TRBD2	TRBJ2-3	many	TRBV9	CASSGGAPGDTQYF	TGTGCCAGCTCGGGGGGGGCCCCCGGAGATACGCAGTATTTT
NA	TRBJ2-3	NA	TRBV10-3	CAISDGSTDTQYF	TGTGCCATCAGTGATGGCAGCACAGATACGCAGTATTTT
TRBD2	TRBJ2-3	many	TRBV2	CASSEGQREGPTDTQYF	TGTGCCAGCAGTGAAGGCCAGCGGGAGGGCCCCACAGATACGCAGTATTTT
NA	TRBJ2-3	few	TRBV7-9	CASSFSSNTDTQYF	TGTGCCAGCAGCTTTAGTAGTAACACAGATACGCAGTATTTT
TRBD2	TRBJ2-3	NA	TRBV24-1	CATSDHGLAGGTDTQYF	TGTGCCACCAGTGACCACGGACTTGCGGGGGGCACCGATACGCAGTATTTT